This TCR beta chain originates from a study of Graves' ophthalmopathy and Graves' hyperthyroidism. Germline-derived CDR1 and CDR2 are SGHVS and FQNEAQ. V shed 9 bases and J 1 base; nucleotides not matched to a gene: 9. The CDR3 sequence is 14 residues long. This clonotype was recorded only once. Beta-chain TCR CDR3 regions were amplified from RNA transcripts. HTBI-primed RT-PCR formed the first round, and a multiplex PCR formed the second. TCRdb re-called the multiplex PCR reads with MiXCR, one entry per CDR3 protein. The repertoire includes 580,000 or so distinct CDR3 sequences, less than 45% of them detected once, and about 4% sits in the top ten.

The sample comprised peripheral blood or thyroid tissue (not recorded which). This clonotype was sampled from an adult man with Graves' hyperthyroidism. This sequence joins TRBV7-8 and TRBJ2-7; 7 bases fit TRBD1. This CDR3 reads CASGYDRASYEQYF. The CDR3 DNA reads as TGTGCCAGTGGTTATGACAGGGCTTCCTACGAGCAGTACTTC. Full variable domain (rest looked up from reference TRBV7-8 and TRBJ2-7): GAGVSQSPRYKVAKRGQDVALRCDPISGHVSLFWYQQALGQGPEFLTYFQNEAQLDKSGLPSDRFFAERPEGSVSTLKIQRTQQEDSAVYLCASGYDRASYEQYFGPGTRLTVT.